This TCR beta chain was sequenced during a study of PD-1 blockade in classical Hodgkin lymphoma. Study findings and constraints: Newly diagnosed and completely responding patients shared comparable baseline diversity. Researchers reported that CD4+ TCR diversity, though not CD8+, rose significantly by C4D1.

Generated by immunoSEQ multiplex PCR, the TCRdb table keeps only in-frame clones and is missing some. The sample consists of almost 20,000 clones, roughly 83% of them appearing once. For this clone: Its matching antigen is unknown.

Time point noted: cycle 4 day 1 (C4D1), after 6 weeks of nivolumab. Following autologous stem cell transplantation, relapse occurred in every patient, and exposure to brentuximab vedotin varied. Thawed PBMCs yielded CD4+ T cells through magnetic negative selection. This CDR3 region has 16 residues. Trimming stripped 1 base from V and 0 bases from J, with 8 bases between. Germline CDR1 and CDR2: SGHDT and YYEEEE. This specimen consisted of CD4+ T cells from blood, obtained before the fourth cycle of nivolumab. The receptor's source is a human donor with classical Hodgkin lymphoma. The rearrangement links TRBV5-6 to TRBJ2-6; D is unresolved. The CDR3 region has the DNA TGTGCCAGCAGCTTGAACAGCAACTCTGGGGCCAACGTCCTGACTTTC. This translates into CASSLNSNSGANVLTF.